One and the same sample provided the 14 T cell receptor beta chains below, sequenced in a study of T cells in Graves' hyperthyroidism and ophthalmopathy. Researchers took RNA transcripts and amplified the TCR beta CDR3 regions from them. An initial round of RT-PCR targeting the TCR CDR3 relied on the HTBI primer set. TCRdb ran MiXCR on the multiplex PCR reads and lists one entry per CDR3 protein. Of 300,000 to 450,000 distinct CDR3 sequences in the sample, roughly 20% were seen once. The sequenced sample consisted of blood. The source is a man younger than 35 with Graves' ophthalmopathy.

As to this clonotype: The CDR3 carries no conserved terminal phenylalanine or tryptophan, so it likely arises from a read error. The chain carries TRBV9 and TRBJ2-5; D ambiguous. This CDR3 comprises 13 residues. V lost 0 bases and J lost 2, with 5 bases in between. The germline CDR1 and CDR2 sequences are SGDLS and YYNGEE. The CDR3 nucleotides are TGTGCCAGCAGCGTAGACAGTCAAGAGACCCAGTACCTC. Translating it yields CASSVDSQETQYL.

The rearrangement uses TRBV20-1 and TRBJ1-1, with D possibly matching TRBD1 (5 bases). V lost 5 bases to trimming and J lost 3 bases, with 16 bases between them. This CDR3 has 14 amino acids. CDR1 and CDR2 (germline): DFQATT, SNEGSKA (reference sequence). The CDR3 here is CSAPVAGQDTEAFF. The CDR3 DNA follows: TGCAGTGCTCCCGTTGCGGGGCAGGACACTGAAGCTTTCTTT.

This sequence joins TRBV4-1 and TRBJ2-7; 9 bases map to TRBD1. The V gene's germline CDR1 is MGHRA and CDR2 YSYEKL. The CDR3 sequence is 16 residues long. The junction had 7 bases not matched to a gene; V was cut back by 0 bases and J by 4 bases. In DNA, the CDR3 is TGCGCCAGCAGCCAAGATAGGACAGGGGTAGGGTACGAGCAGTACTTC. Its protein is CASSQDRTGVGYEQYF.

The sample holds many counts of this clonotype. The gene calls are TRBV12-3 or TRBV12-4 and TRBJ2-5; 9 bases agree with TRBD1. CDR3 length equals 13 residues. Unmatched junction bases numbered 2, after V lost 6 bases and J lost 3 bases. The CDR3 is CASRGDREETQYF. The CDR3 coding sequence is TGTGCCAGCAGAGGGGACAGGGAAGAGACCCAGTACTTC.

In this sample, this clonotype turned up a few times. The chain recombines TRBV24-1 with TRBJ2-5; D gene unclear. The CDR3 consists of 13 residues. V was shortened by 1 base and J by 6 bases, with 8 bases between the two germline ends. Germline V gene lookup returns CDR1 KGHDR and CDR2 SFDVKD. CDR3 in amino acids: CATSDFLGKTQYF. CDR3 DNA sequence: TGTGCCACCAGTGATTTTCTAGGAAAGACCCAGTACTTC.

This clonotype was found many times. The chain links TRBV28 to TRBJ1-2; perhaps TRBD1 as D (6 bases). Looked up from germline, CDR1 is MDHEN and CDR2 is SYDVKM. The CDR3 extends over 13 amino acids. V dropped 7 bases and J dropped 5 bases, with 14 bases sitting between them. The CDR3, as DNA: TGTGCCAGCACGCTACAGGGCGGGTATGGCTACACCTTC. Protein product: CASTLQGGYGYTF.

The genes are TRBV5-1 and TRBJ2-1, with TRBD2 identical over 11 bases. The CDR3 has 16 residues. The V gene's germline CDR1 is SGHRS and CDR2 YFSETQ. The junction had 10 bases not matched to a gene; V was cut back by 4 bases and J by 7 bases. The CDR3 region is CASSPFSGGAENEQFF. The CDR3 DNA reads as TGCGCCAGCAGCCCCTTTAGCGGGGGGGCCGAGAATGAGCAGTTCTTC.

This chain links TRBV20-1 with TRBJ2-5; the match to TRBD1 covers 8 bases. Germline CDR1 is DFQATT and CDR2 is SNEGSKA (reference sequence). The J segment lost 4 bases and the V segment lost 1 base, leaving 5 bases of the junction unmatched. The CDR3 length is 14 residues. The CDR3 nucleotides read TGCAGTGCTAGAGTCGGGACAGGAGGAGAGACCCAGTACTTC. Translating it yields CSARVGTGGETQYF.

This clonotype was detected many times. The chain carries TRBV10-3 and TRBJ1-6, with 7 bases identical to TRBD1. V was clipped by 6 bases and J by 7 bases; unmatched bases: 9. Germline loops: CDR1 ENHRY, CDR2 SYGVKD. The CDR3 contains 15 residues. CDR3 in amino acids: CAISGTGTANSPLHF. The CDR3 nucleotides are TGTGCCATCAGCGGCACCGGGACAGCGAATTCACCCCTCCACTTT.

This clonotype was counted many times. The rearrangement joins TRBV7-6 to TRBJ1-5; D is perhaps TRBD1 (5 bases). CDR3 length equals 16 residues. The germline CDR1 and CDR2 sequences are SGHVS and FNYEAQ. Trimming left V 5 bases short and J 0 bases short, with 14 bases between. The DNA of the CDR3 is TGTGCCAGCAGCCCCGAGGGGCCGGCTAGCAATCAGCCCCAGCATTTT. This codes for CASSPEGPASNQPQHF.

This clonotype was detected many times. The chain is built from TRBV11-2 and TRBJ1-6; D is undetermined. The CDR3 runs 12 residues. CDR1 and CDR2 from the germline V gene are SGHAT and FQNNGV. V was clipped by 2 bases and J by 8 bases, with 4 bases between them. The CDR3 is CASSLIDSPLHF. The CDR3 DNA sequence: TGTGCCAGCAGCTTAATCGATTCACCCCTCCACTTT.

In nucleotides, the CDR3 is TGTGCCAGCAGCCTCAGTGGGGACGTCTATGGCTACACCTTC. Its translation is CASSLSGDVYGYTF. This chain links TRBV3-1 with TRBJ1-2, with D possibly matching TRBD1 (5 bases). Germline assignment: CDR1 LGHDT and CDR2 YNNKEL (reference sequence). Between the trimmed V and J ends, which lost 4 bases and 4 bases, there was a span of 13 bases. The CDR3 spans 14 residues.

The V gene is TRBV6-1, the J gene TRBJ1-2, with TRBD1 identical over 7 bases. CDR1 is MNHNS and CDR2 is SASEGT in the germline V gene. The length of the CDR3 is 16 residues. V shed 7 bases, J shed 8 bases, and the junction held 19 bases outside the gene matches. In DNA form, the CDR3 reads TGTGCCAGCAACGCCGGGACAGAGATTAAAAGGGGAGGCTACACCTTC. Translation: CASNAGTEIKRGGYTF.

This clonotype was counted many times. The chain couples TRBV27 to TRBJ2-2, with D possibly being TRBD1 or TRBD2 (5 bases each). The V end was cut by 6 bases, the J end by 2 bases, with 22 bases between. The CDR3 is 18 amino acids. Germline CDR1 reads MNHEY; CDR2 reads SMNVEV (reference sequence). The CDR3 sequence: CASSTEKRWGYNTGELFF. The CDR3 region has the DNA TGTGCCAGCAGCACGGAAAAGAGGTGGGGGTACAACACCGGGGAGCTGTTTTTT.